This TCR beta chain was profiled in a study of blood T cell repertoires in COVID-19. Overall study context: PBMCs, B-cell-depleted T cells, or T cells provided the cDNA or gDNA that made up the material.

Sequencing used immunoSEQ multiplex PCR; TCRdb keeps in-frame clones, though not all of them. Of approximately 260,000 clones listed, approximately 83% are singletons. In germline, CDR1 is MNHEY, CDR2 SMNVEV (reference sequence). The ends lost 9 bases at V and 6 bases at J; junction bases unmatched: 16. The CDR3 covers 17 residues. Participants were aged 18 to 89 years, lived in under 25 US areas, and enrolled virtually. Participant-given clinical history determined each cohort assignment. The chain has TRBV27 and TRBJ2-7; 14 bases line up with TRBD2. The TCR sequence derives from a woman aged 40 to 50 with acute COVID-19. What was sequenced was PBMCs or T cells enriched from blood (not recorded which). The DNA of the CDR3 is TGTGCCAGTACGTTACTAGGGACTAGCGGGAGAAGAGGCGAGCAGTACTTC. It yields the protein CASTLLGTSGRRGEQYF.